These 25 T cell receptor beta chains share one sample of origin, sequenced in a study of Ad26.COV2.S vaccination and SARS-CoV-2 variants. Generated by immunoSEQ multiplex PCR, the TCRdb table keeps only in-frame clones and is missing some. Seen here are 350,000 to 500,000 clones, 90% observed once, and the top ten hold approximately 4.3%. Treatment in this sample: roughly 19 received Ad26.COV2.S at low or high dose, single or two shots; a few received placebo; per-sample allocation not given. Day 63 after the first injection of vaccine or placebo was the sampling time. Sequenced here: peripheral blood, sampled in a trial of Ad26.COV2.S vaccine versus placebo. These receptors all stem from a person between 18 and 65 years old who received the Ad26.COV2.S COVID-19 vaccine or a placebo.

The rearrangement uses TRBV18 and TRBJ2-1; 9 positions match TRBD2. The germline V gene has CDR1 KGHSH and CDR2 LQKENI. The V and J ends lost 0 bases and 10 bases, in that order; junction bases with no gene match: 4. This CDR3 region has 14 residues. CDR3 DNA sequence: TGTGCCAGCTCACCACCGTCTAGCGGGAAAGAGCAGTTCTTC. Translating it yields CASSPPSSGKEQFF.

The V gene is TRBV15, the J gene TRBJ1-2, with D possibly matching TRBD1 (5 bases). The CDR3 is made up of 20 amino acids. In germline, CDR1 is LNHNV, CDR2 YYDKDF (reference sequence). Trimming took 1 base from V and 2 from J, leaving 26 bases between them. Here the CDR3 DNA reads TGTGCCACCAGCAGAGTGCTAAGCGGGGCAGTTATTACATTGAACTATGGCTACACCTTC. Translating gives CATSRVLSGAVITLNYGYTF.

V usage is TRBV24-1 and J usage is TRBJ1-2; tentatively, D is TRBD1 (5 bases). Germline V gives CDR1 KGHDR, CDR2 SFDVKD. This CDR3 comprises 14 residues. The ends were cut back, 4 bases at V and 3 bases at J, with 11 bases in the middle. CDR3 sequence: CATSDPGRDYGYTF. The CDR3 DNA sequence: TGTGCCACCAGTGACCCGGGACGAGACTATGGCTACACCTTC.

The V and J genes are TRBV24-1 and TRBJ2-2; D might be TRBD1 or TRBD2, each matching 7 bases. Germline CDR1 is KGHDR and CDR2 is SFDVKD. V shed 3 bases and J shed 6 bases, with 19 bases lying between them. The CDR3 length is 17 residues. This CDR3 reads CATSDQGGPGGPGELFF. The CDR3 DNA is TGTGCCACCAGTGATCAGGGGGGACCGGGGGGTCCCGGGGAGCTGTTTTTT.

The CDR3 nucleotides are TGTGCCAGCCTCGAAGACAGGGGTGGCACCGGGGAGCTGTTTTTT. Translated: CASLEDRGGTGELFF. The V call is TRBV2, the J call TRBJ2-2; 8 bases match TRBD1. The J segment lost 4 bases and the V segment lost 8 bases, leaving 9 bases of the junction unmatched. This CDR3 contains 15 residues. Per germline, CDR1 SNHLY and CDR2 FYNNEI.

A single count supports this clone. The chain carries TRBV5-4 and TRBJ2-7, with 7 bases identical to TRBD2. With V trimmed by 0 bases and J by 2 bases, 2 bases remained unmatched. CDR3 length: 14 amino acids. Germline CDR1 is SGHNT and CDR2 is YYREEE (reference sequence). The CDR3 is CASSLELAAYEQYF. The DNA for the CDR3 is TGTGCCAGCAGCTTGGAGCTAGCGGCCTACGAGCAGTACTTC.

This clone has more than one count but fewer than ten. The V gene is TRBV11-2, the J gene TRBJ2-7; a weak D match, TRBD1 (5 bases). This CDR3 region has 13 residues. Germline loops: CDR1 SGHAT, CDR2 FQNNGV. Trimming removed 3 bases at V and 1 base at J, with 7 bases between. The CDR3 bases are TGTGCCAGCAGCTTCCCAGGGTCCTACGAGCAGTACTTC. It yields the protein CASSFPGSYEQYF. Filled out from reference TRBV11-2 and TRBJ2-7, the complete variable domain reads EAGVAQSPRYKIIEKRQSVAFWCNPISGHATLYWYQQILGQGPKLLIQFQNNGVVDDSQLPKDRFSAERLKGVDSTLKIQPAKLEDSAVYLCASSFPGSYEQYFGPGTRLTVT.

The rearrangement uses TRBV11-2 and TRBJ2-7; no clear D. The CDR3 covers 13 residues. With 3 bases removed from V and 5 bases from J, the gap between germline ends came to 11 bases. Per the germline V gene, CDR1 is SGHAT and CDR2 is FQNNGV. In DNA, the CDR3 is TGTGCCAGCAGCTTGATGGTCCCCGACGAGCAGTACTTC. Encoded protein: CASSLMVPDEQYF.

The chain combines TRBV28 with TRBJ2-7; 11 nucleotides agree with TRBD1. The CDR3 runs 15 residues. The J segment lost 2 bases and the V segment lost 3 bases, leaving 3 bases of the junction unmatched. CDR1 is MDHEN, CDR2 SYDVKM, per germline. The CDR3 nucleotides read TGTGCCAGCAGTTTGGGGACAGGGGGTACCTACGAGCAGTACTTC. Translating it yields CASSLGTGGTYEQYF.

This chain joins TRBV4-2 and TRBJ1-1; D is ambiguous. Trimming pared 0 bases from V and 7 bases from J, leaving 9 bases between. The CDR3 totals 13 residues. Germline V CDR1 and CDR2: LGHNA, YNFKEQ. The CDR3 loop reads CASSQEGDGEAFF. In nucleotides, the CDR3 is TGTGCCAGCAGCCAAGAAGGCGACGGTGAAGCTTTCTTT.

The chain couples TRBV28 to TRBJ1-2; D gene uncertain. V was cut by 4 bases and J by 0 bases, with 15 bases left in between. Per the germline V gene, CDR1 is MDHEN and CDR2 is SYDVKM. CDR3 length: 16 amino acids. Here the CDR3 DNA reads TGTGCCAGCAGTTCTCCTTCGGGCCCCTCTAACTATGGCTACACCTTC. Amino acid sequence: CASSSPSGPSNYGYTF.

V is TRBV7-9 and J is TRBJ2-1; D call uncertain. V was shortened by 5 bases and J by 8 bases, with 10 bases between the two germline ends. The length of the CDR3 is 12 residues. CDR1 and CDR2 (germline): SEHNR, FQNEAQ (reference sequence). Written as DNA, the CDR3 is TGTGCCAGCAGCAATCGAATGGATGAGCAGTTCTTC. It yields the protein CASSNRMDEQFF.

The V gene is TRBV15, the J gene TRBJ2-7; possibly TRBD1 for D (6 bases). Germline V CDR1 and CDR2: LNHNV, YYDKDF (reference sequence). The V end lost 0 bases, the J end lost 8 bases, and 11 bases lay between the germline ends. This CDR3 has 13 residues. The CDR3 DNA follows: TGTGCCACCAGCAGAGATAGCCAGGGGAAGCAGTACTTC. Its protein is CATSRDSQGKQYF.

The chain uses TRBV27 and TRBJ2-2; D is possibly TRBD1 (6 bases). Trimming took off 5 bases at V and 7 bases at J, with 14 bases between the two ends. This CDR3 spans 14 amino acids. The germline V gene encodes CDR1 MNHEY and CDR2 SMNVEV (reference sequence). This chain's CDR3 is CASSNLQGGGELFF. The CDR3 coding sequence is TGTGCCAGCAGTAATCTACAGGGTGGCGGGGAGCTGTTTTTT.

The gene calls are TRBV13 and TRBJ2-1; the match to TRBD2 covers 7 bases. The CDR3 contains 16 residues. V trimming: 3 bases; J trimming: 8 bases; junction bases outside the gene matches: 13. Germline V gene sequence: CDR1 PRHDT, CDR2 FYEKMQ (reference sequence). The CDR3 reads CASSFLADPSGHEQFF. The CDR3 region has the DNA TGTGCCAGCAGCTTCCTAGCGGACCCGAGTGGCCATGAGCAGTTCTTC.

J is TRBJ2-2 and V is TRBV19; 9 bases are a match to TRBD2. Trimming removed 1 base from V and 8 bases from J; junction bases left unmatched: 5. The CDR3 runs 15 residues. Per germline, CDR1 LNHDA and CDR2 SQIVND (reference sequence). CDR3 sequence: CASSIVSGRLGELFF. CDR3 DNA: TGTGCCAGTAGTATAGTGAGCGGGAGGTTGGGGGAGCTGTTTTTT.

This clone came up a few times. The CDR3 DNA reads as TGTGCCAGCAGTTCACAGGGTCGTGGAAACACCATATATTTT. Amino acids: CASSSQGRGNTIYF. The chain uses TRBV6-5 and TRBJ1-3; possibly TRBD1 for D (6 bases). V lost 4 bases and J 3 bases, leaving 10 bases between the germline ends. In germline, CDR1 is MNHEY, CDR2 SVGAGI. The CDR3 consists of 14 residues.

The gene calls are TRBV6-4 and TRBJ2-3; 7 nucleotides line up with TRBD2. Germline CDR1 MRHNA, CDR2 SNTAGT. The V and J ends lost 5 bases and 3 bases, in that order; junction bases with no gene match: 2. This CDR3 has 13 amino acids. The CDR3 protein is CASSSGETDTQYF. The DNA for the CDR3 is TGTGCCAGCAGTAGCGGGGAGACAGATACGCAGTATTTT.

The chain recombines TRBV28 with TRBJ2-2; 9 positions agree with TRBD1. The CDR3 extends over 15 amino acids. Germline CDR1 reads MDHEN; CDR2 reads SYDVKM. Trimming took 2 bases from V and 5 from J; bases not matched to a gene: 3. The DNA for the CDR3 is TGTGCCAGCAGTTTAGGGACAGGGACGACCGGGGAGCTGTTTTTT. Protein sequence: CASSLGTGTTGELFF.

V gene TRBV21-1 combines with J gene TRBJ2-3; the table names TRBD2, a call not compared with the DNA. TRBV21-1 is noted as a pseudogene. The CDR3 is 18 residues long. The CDR3 is CASSTHLLAGGGTDTQYF. CDR3 in DNA: TGTGCCAGCAGCACCCATTTATTAGCGGGAGGAGGAACAGATACGCAGTATTTT.

The chain employs TRBV11-2 and TRBJ2-1; D possibly uses TRBD1 or TRBD2 (5 bases each). The germline V gene encodes CDR1 SGHAT and CDR2 FQNNGV. V lost 5 bases to trimming and J lost 9 bases, with 20 bases between them. CDR3 length: 15 amino acids. The CDR3 DNA follows: TGTGCCAGCAGCCTTTCTCCCGGGGACCCAAGTGAGCAGTTCTTC. Translated, it gives CASSLSPGDPSEQFF.

The chain has TRBV6-2 or TRBV6-3 and TRBJ1-1; tentatively, D is TRBD1 (6 bases). V lost 2 bases to trimming and J lost 11 bases, with 15 bases between them. The length of the CDR3 is 13 residues. From germline, CDR1 is MNHEY and CDR2 SVGEGT. CDR3 nucleotide sequence: TGTGCCAGCAGTTACCCGGAGACAGGTGGGGCTTTCTTT. Amino acids: CASSYPETGGAFF.

The rearrangement joins TRBV19 to TRBJ2-7; D is unclear. There are 12 residues in the CDR3. CDR1 and CDR2 from the germline V gene are LNHDA and SQIVND (reference sequence). Trimming left V 6 bases short and J 2 bases short, with 8 bases between. CDR3 in amino acids: CASSDKPYEQYF. CDR3 nucleotide sequence: TGTGCCAGTAGCGACAAACCCTACGAGCAGTACTTC.

This clone was seen many times. The chain joins TRBV2 to TRBJ1-4, with TRBD1 as a possible D gene (6 bases). Deletions cut 6 bases from V and 5 bases from J, with 16 bases between. The germline CDR1 and CDR2 sequences are SNHLY and FYNNEI. This CDR3 region has 15 residues. The CDR3 sequence: CASSGDILRNEKLFF. The CDR3 DNA reads TGTGCCAGCAGCGGGGACATCTTGAGGAATGAAAAACTGTTTTTT.

In DNA, the CDR3 is TGTGCCAGCAGTGGGCAGCTAGCCGGGACTGAAGCTTTCTTT. Encoded protein: CASSGQLAGTEAFF. The genes are TRBV2 and TRBJ1-1; D is uncertain. V was cut by 4 bases and J by 5 bases, with 14 bases left in between. CDR3 length equals 14 residues. CDR1 and CDR2 (germline): SNHLY, FYNNEI. Supplemented by reference TRBV2 and TRBJ1-1, the full variable domain reads EPEVTQTPSHQVTQMGQEVILRCVPISNHLYFYWYRQILGQKVEFLVSFYNNEISEKSEIFDDQFSVERPDGSNFTLKIRSTKLEDSAMYFCASSGQLAGTEAFFGQGTRLTVV.